This T cell receptor (beta chain) appears in the sequencing data of a study of blood T cell repertoires in COVID-19. The CDR3 consists of 14 residues. The germline V and J ends were trimmed by 0 bases and 2 bases, with 7 bases remaining between them. Germline V gene sequence: CDR1 SNHLY, CDR2 FYNNEI. Some clones are missing from TCRdb's copy, which holds only in-frame ones; the method was immunoSEQ multiplex PCR. This table has 45,000 or so clones, about 81% appearing once. The sequencing sample was made of peripheral blood. The clonotype originates from a human donor in a cohort sampled during active COVID-19. The chain couples TRBV2 to TRBJ1-2; D is ambiguous. The DNA for the CDR3 is TGTGCCAGCAGTGAAGCCTCTTCGAACTATGGCTACACCTTC. Protein product: CASSEASSNYGYTF.